This TCR beta chain originates from a study of human T cells and chemical hapten exposure. Study-wide context: Chiefly women, the patients showed alopecia areata, totalis or universalis.

The table lists this clonotype with a few counts. Time point reported: pre-sensitization, week 0. The treatment denotes: therapeutic diphenylcyclopropenone sensitization with weekly scalp DPC. CDR1 LGHNA and CDR2 YSLEER come from the germline V gene. Losses at the gene ends were 4 bases for V and 4 bases for J; bases not matched to a gene: 9. The CDR3 has 16 residues. Individual cDNA molecules had unique molecular identifiers attached to them by the library. TCRdb re-called the RACE reads with MiXCR, one entry per CDR3 protein. The repertoire holds tens of thousands of distinct CDR3 sequences, with less than 15% as singletons.

This TCR derives from a woman aged 50 to 60 with alopecia areata. Some clones in this sample may be carry-over from other donors' samples. This chain joins TRBV4-3 and TRBJ1-1; TRBD1 agrees at 10 bases. The starting material was whole blood, obtained in connection with sensitization to the hapten diphenylcyclopropenone (DPC). In DNA form, the CDR3 reads TGCGCCAGCAGCCCGGGACAGGGGTGGAGTAGCACTGAAGCTTTCTTT. Translated, it gives CASSPGQGWSSTEAFF.